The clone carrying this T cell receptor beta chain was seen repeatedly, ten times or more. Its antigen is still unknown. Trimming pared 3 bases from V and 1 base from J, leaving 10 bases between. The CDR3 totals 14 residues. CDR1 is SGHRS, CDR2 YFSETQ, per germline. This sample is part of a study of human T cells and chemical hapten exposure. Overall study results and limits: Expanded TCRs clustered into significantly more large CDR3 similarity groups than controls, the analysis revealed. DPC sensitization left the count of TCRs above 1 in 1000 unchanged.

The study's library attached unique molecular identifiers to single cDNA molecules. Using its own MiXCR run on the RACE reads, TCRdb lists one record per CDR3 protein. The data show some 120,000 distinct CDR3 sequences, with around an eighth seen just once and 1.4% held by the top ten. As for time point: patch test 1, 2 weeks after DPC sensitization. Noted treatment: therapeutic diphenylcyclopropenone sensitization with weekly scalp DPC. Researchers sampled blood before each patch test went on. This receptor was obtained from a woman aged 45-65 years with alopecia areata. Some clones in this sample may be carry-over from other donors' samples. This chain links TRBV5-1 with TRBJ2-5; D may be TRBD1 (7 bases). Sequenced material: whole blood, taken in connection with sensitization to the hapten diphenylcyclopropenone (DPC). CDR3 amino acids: CASSWGDSQETQYF. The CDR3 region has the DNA TGCGCCAGCAGCTGGGGGGACAGCCAAGAGACCCAGTACTTC. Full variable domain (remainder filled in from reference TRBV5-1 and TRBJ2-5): KAGVTQTPRYLIKTRGQQVTLSCSPISGHRSVSWYQQTPGQGLQFLFEYFSETQRNKGNFPGRFSGRQFSNSRSEMNVSTLELGDSALYLCASSWGDSQETQYFGPGTRLLVL.